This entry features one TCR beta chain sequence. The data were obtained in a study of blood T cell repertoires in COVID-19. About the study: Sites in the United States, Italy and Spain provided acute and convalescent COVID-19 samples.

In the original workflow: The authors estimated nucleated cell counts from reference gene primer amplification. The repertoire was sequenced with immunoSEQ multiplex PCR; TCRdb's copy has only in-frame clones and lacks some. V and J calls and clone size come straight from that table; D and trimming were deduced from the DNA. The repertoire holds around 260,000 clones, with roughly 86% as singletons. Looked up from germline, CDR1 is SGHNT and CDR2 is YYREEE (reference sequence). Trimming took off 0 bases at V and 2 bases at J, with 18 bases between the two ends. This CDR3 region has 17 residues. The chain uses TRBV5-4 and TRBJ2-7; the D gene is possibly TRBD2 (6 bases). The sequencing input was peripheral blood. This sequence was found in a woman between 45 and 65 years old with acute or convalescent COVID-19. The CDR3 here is CASSLAGGEKVPYEQYF. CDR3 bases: TGTGCCAGCAGCTTGGCCGGCGGGGAGAAAGTCCCCTACGAGCAGTACTTC.